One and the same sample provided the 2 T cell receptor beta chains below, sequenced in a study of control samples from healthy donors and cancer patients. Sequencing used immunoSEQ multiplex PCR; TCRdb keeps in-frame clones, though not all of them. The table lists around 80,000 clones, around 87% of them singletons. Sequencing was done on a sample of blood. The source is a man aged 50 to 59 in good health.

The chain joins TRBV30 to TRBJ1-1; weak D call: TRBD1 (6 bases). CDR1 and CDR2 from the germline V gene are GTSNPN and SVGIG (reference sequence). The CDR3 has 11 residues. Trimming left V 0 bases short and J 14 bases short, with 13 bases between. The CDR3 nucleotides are TGTGCCTGGAGTGTCTCAGGGGTCGGCTTCTTT. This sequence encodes CAWSVSGVGFF.

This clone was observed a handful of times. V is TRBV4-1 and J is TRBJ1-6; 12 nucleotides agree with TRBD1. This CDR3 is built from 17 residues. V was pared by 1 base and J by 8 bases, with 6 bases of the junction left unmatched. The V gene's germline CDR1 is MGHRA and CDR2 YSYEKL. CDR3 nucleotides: TGCGCCAGCAGCCAAGGGCCGGGACAGGGGGCTTATTCACCCCTCCACTTT. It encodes CASSQGPGQGAYSPLHF.